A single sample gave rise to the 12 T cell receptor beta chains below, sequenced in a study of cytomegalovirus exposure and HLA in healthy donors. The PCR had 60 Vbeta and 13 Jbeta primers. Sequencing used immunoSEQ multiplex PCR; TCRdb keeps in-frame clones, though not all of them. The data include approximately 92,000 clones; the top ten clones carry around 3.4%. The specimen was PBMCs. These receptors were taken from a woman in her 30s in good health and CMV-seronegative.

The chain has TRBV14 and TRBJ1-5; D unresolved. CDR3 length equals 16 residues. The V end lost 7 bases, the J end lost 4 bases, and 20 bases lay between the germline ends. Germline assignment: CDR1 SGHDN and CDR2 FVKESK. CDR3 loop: CASTPKSGKRNQPQHF. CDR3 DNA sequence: TGTGCCAGCACCCCAAAGAGCGGGAAAAGGAATCAGCCCCAGCATTTT. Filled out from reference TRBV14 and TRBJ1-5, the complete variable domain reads EAGVTQFPSHSVIEKGQTVTLRCDPISGHDNLYWYRRVMGKEIKFLLHFVKESKQDESGMPNNRFLAERTGGTYSTLKVQPAELEDSGVYFCASTPKSGKRNQPQHFGDGTRLSIL.

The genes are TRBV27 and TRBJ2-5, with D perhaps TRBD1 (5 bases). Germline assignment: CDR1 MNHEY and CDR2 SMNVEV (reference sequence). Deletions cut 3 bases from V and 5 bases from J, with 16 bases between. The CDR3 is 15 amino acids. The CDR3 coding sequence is TGTGCCAGCAGTTTCTCTTTGGCGGCAGGGGAGACCCAGTACTTC. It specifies CASSFSLAAGETQYF.

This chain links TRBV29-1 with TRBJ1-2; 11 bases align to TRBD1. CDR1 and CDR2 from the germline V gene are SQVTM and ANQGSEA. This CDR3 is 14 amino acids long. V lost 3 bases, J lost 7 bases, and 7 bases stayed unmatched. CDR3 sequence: CSVEQGQGASGYTF. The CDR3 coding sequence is TGCAGCGTTGAGCAAGGACAGGGGGCTTCTGGCTACACCTTC.

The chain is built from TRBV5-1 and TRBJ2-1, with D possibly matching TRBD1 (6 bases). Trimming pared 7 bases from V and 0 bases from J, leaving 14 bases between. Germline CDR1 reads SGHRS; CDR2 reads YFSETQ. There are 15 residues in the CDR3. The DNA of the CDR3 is TGCGCCAGCGGTCCGGGACACAACTCCTACAATGAGCAGTTCTTC. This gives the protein CASGPGHNSYNEQFF.

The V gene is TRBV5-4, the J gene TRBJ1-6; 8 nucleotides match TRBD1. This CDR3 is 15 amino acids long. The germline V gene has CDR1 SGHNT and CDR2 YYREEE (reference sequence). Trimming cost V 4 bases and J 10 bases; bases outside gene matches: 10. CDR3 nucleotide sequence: TGTGCCAGCAGCCCTGACAGGGGTCCCCTCTCACCCCTCCACTTT. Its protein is CASSPDRGPLSPLHF.

The DNA of the CDR3 is TGCGCCAGCAGCCTAGGGGGGGCTGAGCAGTTCTTC. Residues: CASSLGGAEQFF. The chain is built from TRBV5-1 and TRBJ2-1; tentatively, D is TRBD2 (7 bases). V was trimmed by 4 bases and J by 9 bases, leaving 11 bases between them. The CDR3 runs 12 residues. The germline CDR1 and CDR2 sequences are SGHRS and YFSETQ.

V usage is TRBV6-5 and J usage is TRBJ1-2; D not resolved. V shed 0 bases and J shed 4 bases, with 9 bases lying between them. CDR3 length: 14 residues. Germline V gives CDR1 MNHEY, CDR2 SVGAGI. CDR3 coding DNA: TGTGCCAGCAGTTACTCTCCGAACAGCTATGGCTACACCTTC. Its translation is CASSYSPNSYGYTF.

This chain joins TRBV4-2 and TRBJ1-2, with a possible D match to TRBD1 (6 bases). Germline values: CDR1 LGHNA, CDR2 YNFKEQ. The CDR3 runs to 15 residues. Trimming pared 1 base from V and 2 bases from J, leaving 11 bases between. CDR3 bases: TGTGCCAGCAGCCAAGTTAAGGACAGCAACTATGGCTACACCTTC. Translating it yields CASSQVKDSNYGYTF.

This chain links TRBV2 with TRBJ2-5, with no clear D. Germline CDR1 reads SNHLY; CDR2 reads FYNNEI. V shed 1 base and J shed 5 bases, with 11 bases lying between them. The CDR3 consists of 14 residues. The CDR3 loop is CASSEGSEMETQYF. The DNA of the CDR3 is TGTGCCAGCAGTGAAGGGTCTGAGATGGAGACCCAGTACTTC. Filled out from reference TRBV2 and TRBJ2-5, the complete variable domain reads EPEVTQTPSHQVTQMGQEVILRCVPISNHLYFYWYRQILGQKVEFLVSFYNNEISEKSEIFDDQFSVERPDGSNFTLKIRSTKLEDSAMYFCASSEGSEMETQYFGPGTRLLVL.

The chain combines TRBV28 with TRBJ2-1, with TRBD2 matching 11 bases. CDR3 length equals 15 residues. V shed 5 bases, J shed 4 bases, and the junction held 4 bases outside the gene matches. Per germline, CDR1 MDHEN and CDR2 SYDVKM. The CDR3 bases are TGTGCCAGCAGTACTAGCGGGAGCGGGTACAATGAGCAGTTCTTC. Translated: CASSTSGSGYNEQFF.

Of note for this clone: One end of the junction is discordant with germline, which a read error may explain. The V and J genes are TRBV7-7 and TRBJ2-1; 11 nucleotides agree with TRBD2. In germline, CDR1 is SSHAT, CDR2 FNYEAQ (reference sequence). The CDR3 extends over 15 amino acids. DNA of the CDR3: TGTGCTAGCAGCTCGGGACTAGCGGTATACAATGAGCAGTTCTTC. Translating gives CASSSGLAVYNEQFF.

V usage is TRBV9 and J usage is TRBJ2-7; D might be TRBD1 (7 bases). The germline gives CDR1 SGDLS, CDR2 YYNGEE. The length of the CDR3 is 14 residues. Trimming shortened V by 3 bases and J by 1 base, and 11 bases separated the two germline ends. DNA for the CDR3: TGTGCCAGCAGCGCGGGGGACAGATCCTACGAGCAGTACTTC. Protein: CASSAGDRSYEQYF.